The following is a TCR beta chain sequence with its context. What it binds is unknown. Assay used: immunoSEQ multiplex PCR; TCRdb lists only in-frame clones, some missing. The sample records about 140,000 clones, 85% to 95% being singletons. The record originates from a study of T cell responses to AZD1222 COVID-19 vaccine. General observations from the study: A mostly white British donor set with more females was recruited, and clonal diversity was possibly underestimated. No day 14 peak samples; only post-peak repertoires were characterized. Two doses of AZD1222 preceded a rise in Spike-specific TCR breadth and depth. Spike as a whole was targeted by vaccine-associated CD4 TCRs, dominant at 160-218 and 743-854.

The origin of this receptor is an adult who had recovered from COVID-19. Specimen: peripheral blood, collected after recovery from COVID-19.

CDR3 loop: CASSSGVAGSRAKNIQYF. The CDR3 DNA sequence: TGTGCCAGCAGTTCCGGAGTAGCGGGGTCACGAGCCAAAAACATTCAGTACTTC. The chain employs TRBV21-1 and TRBJ2-4; the D call in the table, TRBD2, was not verified against the DNA. TRBV21-1 is shown as a pseudogene. This CDR3 contains 18 residues.